This T cell receptor (beta chain) was documented in a study of early T cells in non-severe SARS-CoV-2 infection. About the research overall: Sequencing used unsorted whole-blood bulk RNA, so chains lack pairing.

This clonotype was detected a few times. Its antigen is undetermined. Germline V CDR1 and CDR2: SGHDT, YYEEEE. V was trimmed by 4 bases and J by 5 bases, leaving 15 bases between them. CDR3 length: 14 residues. Study-wide results and caveats: CD4 and private specificities were missed by VDJdb matching, which favored anti-spike CD8 responses.

Individual cDNA molecules were tagged with unique molecular identifiers, the study reported. TCRdb reprocessed the 5' RACE reads via MiXCR and lists one record per CDR3 protein. Of under 60,000 distinct CDR3 sequences listed, about 5.6% are singletons. Sample: whole blood. The sequence came from an adult who was a healthcare worker with PCR-confirmed SARS-CoV-2 infection or an uninfected control (not recorded which). The chain joins TRBV5-6 to TRBJ1-2, with no clear D. CDR3 in DNA: TGTGCCAGCAGCCGGACGGAAGATGGATATGGCTACACCTTC. Translated: CASSRTEDGYGYTF.